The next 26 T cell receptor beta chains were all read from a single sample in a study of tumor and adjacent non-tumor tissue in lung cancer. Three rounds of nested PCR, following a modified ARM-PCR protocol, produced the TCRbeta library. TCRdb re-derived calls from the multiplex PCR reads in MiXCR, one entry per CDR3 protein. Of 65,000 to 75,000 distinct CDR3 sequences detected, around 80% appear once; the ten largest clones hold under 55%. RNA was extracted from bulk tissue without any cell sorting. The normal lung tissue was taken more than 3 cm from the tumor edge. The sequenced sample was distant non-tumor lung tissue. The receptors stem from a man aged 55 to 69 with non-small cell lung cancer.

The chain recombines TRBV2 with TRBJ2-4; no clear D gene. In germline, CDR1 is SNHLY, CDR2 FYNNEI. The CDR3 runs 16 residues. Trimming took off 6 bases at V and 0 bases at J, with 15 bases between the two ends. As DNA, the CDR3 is TGTGCCAGCAGCCCAAACCCCCCAGGAGCCAAAAACATTCAGTACTTC. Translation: CASSPNPPGAKNIQYF.

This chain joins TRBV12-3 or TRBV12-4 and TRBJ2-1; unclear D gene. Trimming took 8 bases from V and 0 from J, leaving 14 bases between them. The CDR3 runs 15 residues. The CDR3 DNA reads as TGTGCCAGCTGTCTCTCGTGGATCTCCTACAATGAGCAGTTCTTC. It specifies CASCLSWISYNEQFF.

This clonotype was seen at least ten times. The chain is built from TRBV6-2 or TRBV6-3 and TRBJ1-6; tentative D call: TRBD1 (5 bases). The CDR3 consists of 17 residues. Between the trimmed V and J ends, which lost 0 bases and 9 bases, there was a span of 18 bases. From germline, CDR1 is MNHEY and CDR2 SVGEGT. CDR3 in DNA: TGTGCCAGCAGTTACTCGACTATGGCAGGGTGGAGTTCACCCCTCCACTTT. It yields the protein CASSYSTMAGWSSPLHF.

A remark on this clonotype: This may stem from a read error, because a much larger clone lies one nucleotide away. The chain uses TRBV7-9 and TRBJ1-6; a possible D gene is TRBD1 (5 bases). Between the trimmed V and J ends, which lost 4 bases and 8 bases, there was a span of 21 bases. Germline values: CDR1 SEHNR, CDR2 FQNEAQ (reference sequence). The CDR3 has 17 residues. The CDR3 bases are TGTGCCAGCAGCTCAGGTTCCCGGGACCCGATCGATTCACCCCTCCACTTT. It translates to CASSSGSRDPIDSPLHF. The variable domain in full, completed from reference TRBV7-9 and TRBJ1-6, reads DTGVSQNPRHKITKRGQNVTFRCDPISEHNRLYWYRQTLGQGPEFLTYFQNEAQLEKSRLLSDRFSAERPKGSFSTLEIQRTEQGDSAMYLCASSSGSRDPIDSPLHFGNGTRLTVT.

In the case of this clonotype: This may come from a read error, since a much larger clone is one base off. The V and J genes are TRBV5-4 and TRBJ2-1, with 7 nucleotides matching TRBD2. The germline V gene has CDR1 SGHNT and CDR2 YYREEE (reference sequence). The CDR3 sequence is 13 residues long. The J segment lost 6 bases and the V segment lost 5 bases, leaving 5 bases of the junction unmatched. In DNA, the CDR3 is TGTGCCAGCAGACTTCGCGGGGGCAATGAGCAGTTCTTC. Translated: CASRLRGGNEQFF.

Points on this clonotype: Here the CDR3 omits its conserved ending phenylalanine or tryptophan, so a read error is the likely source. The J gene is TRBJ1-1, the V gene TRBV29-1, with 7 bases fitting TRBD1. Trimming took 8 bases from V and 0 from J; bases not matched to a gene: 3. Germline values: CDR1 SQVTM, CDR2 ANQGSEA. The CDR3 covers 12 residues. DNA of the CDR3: TGCAGCCTAGACAGGGTGAACACTGAAGCTTTCTCT. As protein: CSLDRVNTEAFS.

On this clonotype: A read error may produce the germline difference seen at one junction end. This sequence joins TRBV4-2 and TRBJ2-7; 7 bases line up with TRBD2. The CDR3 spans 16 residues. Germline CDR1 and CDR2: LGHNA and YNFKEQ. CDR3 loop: CASSQEGAGASHEQNF. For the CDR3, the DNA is TGTGCCAGCAGCCAAGAAGGGGCGGGAGCGTCCCATGAGCAGAACTTC.

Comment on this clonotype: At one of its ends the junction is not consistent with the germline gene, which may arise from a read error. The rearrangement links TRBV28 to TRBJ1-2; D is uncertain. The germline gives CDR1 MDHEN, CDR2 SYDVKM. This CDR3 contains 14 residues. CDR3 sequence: CASSPLGTKNDYTF. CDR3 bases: TGTGCCAGCAGTCCACTAGGTACCAAAAATGATTACACATTC.

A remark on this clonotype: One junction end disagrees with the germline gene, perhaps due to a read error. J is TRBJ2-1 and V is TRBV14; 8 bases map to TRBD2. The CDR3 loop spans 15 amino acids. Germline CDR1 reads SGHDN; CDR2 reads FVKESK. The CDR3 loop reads CANSHTSGRADEQFF. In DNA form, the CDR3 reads TGTGCCAACAGCCATACTAGCGGAAGGGCCGATGAGCAGTTCTTC. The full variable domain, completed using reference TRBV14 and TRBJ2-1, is EAGVTQFPSHSVIEKGQTVTLRCDPISGHDNLYWYRRVMGKEIKFLLHFVKESKQDESGMPNNRFLAERTGGTYSTLKVQPAELEDSGVYFCANSHTSGRADEQFFGPGTRLTVL.

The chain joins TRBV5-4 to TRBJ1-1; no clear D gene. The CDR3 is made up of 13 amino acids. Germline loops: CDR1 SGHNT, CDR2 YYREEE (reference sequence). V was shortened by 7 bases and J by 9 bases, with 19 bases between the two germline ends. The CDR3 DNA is TGTGCCAGCGGCAACGGGATCCTGTCTAAAGCTTTCTTT. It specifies CASGNGILSKAFF.

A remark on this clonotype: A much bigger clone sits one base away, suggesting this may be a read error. The CDR3 nucleotides read TGCAGTGCTGAGACAGGGTTTGACAGCAATCAGCCCCACCATTTT. This codes for CSAETGFDSNQPHHF. The chain has TRBV20-1 and TRBJ1-5, with 7 bases aligning to TRBD1. CDR3 size: 15 residues. The V gene's germline CDR1 is DFQATT and CDR2 SNEGSKA (reference sequence).

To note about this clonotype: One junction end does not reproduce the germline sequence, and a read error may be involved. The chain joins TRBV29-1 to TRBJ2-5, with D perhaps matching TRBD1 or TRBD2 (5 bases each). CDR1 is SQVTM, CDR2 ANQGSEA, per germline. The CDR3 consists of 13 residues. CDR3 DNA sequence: TGCAGCGTAGCGGACAAATACCAAGAGACCCACAACTTC. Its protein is CSVADKYQETHNF.

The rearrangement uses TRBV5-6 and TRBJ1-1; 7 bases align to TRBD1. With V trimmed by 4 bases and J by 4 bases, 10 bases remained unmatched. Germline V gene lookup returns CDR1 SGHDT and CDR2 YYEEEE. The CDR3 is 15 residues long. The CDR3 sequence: CASSLLGQTSTEAFF. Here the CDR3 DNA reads TGTGCCAGCAGCCTACTGGGACAGACGAGCACTGAAGCTTTCTTT.

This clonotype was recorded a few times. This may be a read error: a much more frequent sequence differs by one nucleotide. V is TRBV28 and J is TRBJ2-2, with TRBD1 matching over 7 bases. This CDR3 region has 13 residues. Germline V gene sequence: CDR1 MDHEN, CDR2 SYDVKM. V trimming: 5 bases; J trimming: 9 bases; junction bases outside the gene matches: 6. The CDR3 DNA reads TGTGCCAGCAGTCTGACAGGGATCAGGGAGCTGTTTTTT. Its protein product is CASSLTGIRELFF.

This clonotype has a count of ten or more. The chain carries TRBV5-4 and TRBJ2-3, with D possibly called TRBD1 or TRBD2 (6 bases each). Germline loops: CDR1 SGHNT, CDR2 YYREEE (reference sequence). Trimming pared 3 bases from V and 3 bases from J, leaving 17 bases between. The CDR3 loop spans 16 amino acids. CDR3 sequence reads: CASSWKLGGATDTQYF. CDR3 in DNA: TGTGCCAGCAGCTGGAAACTCGGGGGCGCGACAGATACGCAGTATTTT.

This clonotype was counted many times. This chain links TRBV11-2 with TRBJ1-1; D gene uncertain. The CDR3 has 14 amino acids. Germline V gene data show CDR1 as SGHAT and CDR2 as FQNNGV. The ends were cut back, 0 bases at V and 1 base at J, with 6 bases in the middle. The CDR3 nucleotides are TGTGCCAGCAGCTTAGATTTAGGGAACACTGAAGCTTTCTTT. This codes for CASSLDLGNTEAFF.

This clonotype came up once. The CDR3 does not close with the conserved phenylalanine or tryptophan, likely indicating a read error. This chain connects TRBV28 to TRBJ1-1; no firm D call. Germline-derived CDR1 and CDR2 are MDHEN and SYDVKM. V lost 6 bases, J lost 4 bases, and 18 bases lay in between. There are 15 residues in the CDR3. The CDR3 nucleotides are TGTGCCAGCAGATTGTGTCCAGGAGGTTTCACTGAAGCTTTCATT. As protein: CASRLCPGGFTEAFI.

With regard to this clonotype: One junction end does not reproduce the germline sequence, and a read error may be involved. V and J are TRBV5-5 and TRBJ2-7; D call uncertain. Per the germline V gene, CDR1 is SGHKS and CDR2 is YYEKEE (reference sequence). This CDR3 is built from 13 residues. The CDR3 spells CASSLDNSYEQYF. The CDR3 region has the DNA TGTGCCAGCAGCTTGGACAACTCCTACGAGCAGTATTTC.

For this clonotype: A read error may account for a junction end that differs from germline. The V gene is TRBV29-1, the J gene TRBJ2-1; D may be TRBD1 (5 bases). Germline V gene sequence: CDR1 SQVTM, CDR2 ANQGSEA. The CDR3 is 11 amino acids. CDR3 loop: CSTDTYNGQFF. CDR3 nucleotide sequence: TGTAGCACGGACACCTACAATGGGCAGTTCTTC.

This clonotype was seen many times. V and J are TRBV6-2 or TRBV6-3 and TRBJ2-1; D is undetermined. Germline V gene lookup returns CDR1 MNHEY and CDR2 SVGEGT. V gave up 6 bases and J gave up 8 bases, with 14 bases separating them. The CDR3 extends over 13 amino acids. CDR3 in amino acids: CASSQVIGYEQFF. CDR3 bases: TGTGCCAGCAGCCAAGTCATTGGCTATGAGCAGTTCTTC.

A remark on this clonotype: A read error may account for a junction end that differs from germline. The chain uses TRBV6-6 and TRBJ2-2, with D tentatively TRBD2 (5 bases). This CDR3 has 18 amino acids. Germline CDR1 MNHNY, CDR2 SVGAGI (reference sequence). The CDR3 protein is CANSTNVLSPSSTGELFF. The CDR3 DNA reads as TGTGCCAACAGTACGAATGTCCTTTCTCCGTCGAGCACCGGGGAACTGTTTTTT.

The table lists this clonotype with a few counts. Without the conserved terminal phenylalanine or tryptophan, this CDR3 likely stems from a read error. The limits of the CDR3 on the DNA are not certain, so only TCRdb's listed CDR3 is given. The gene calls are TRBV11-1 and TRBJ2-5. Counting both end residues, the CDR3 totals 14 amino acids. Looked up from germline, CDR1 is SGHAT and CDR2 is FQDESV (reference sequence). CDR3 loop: CASSKDTYQETQYL.

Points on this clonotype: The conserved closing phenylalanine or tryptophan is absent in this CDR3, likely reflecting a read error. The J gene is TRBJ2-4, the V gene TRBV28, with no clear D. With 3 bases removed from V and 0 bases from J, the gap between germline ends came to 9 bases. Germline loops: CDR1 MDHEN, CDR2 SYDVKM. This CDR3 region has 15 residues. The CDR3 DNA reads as TGTGCCAGCAGTTTGTACGCCCTAGCCAAAAACATTCAGTACTTA. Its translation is CASSLYALAKNIQYL.

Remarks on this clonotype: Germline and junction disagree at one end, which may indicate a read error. The CDR3 spells CAGSTAIGRDLDEQFF. The CDR3 DNA reads as TGTGCCGGCAGTACGGCTATCGGGAGGGATCTCGATGAGCAGTTCTTC. The chain combines TRBV28 with TRBJ2-1; 8 nucleotides align to TRBD2. Germline V lookup: CDR1 MDHEN, CDR2 SYDVKM. The CDR3 contains 16 residues.

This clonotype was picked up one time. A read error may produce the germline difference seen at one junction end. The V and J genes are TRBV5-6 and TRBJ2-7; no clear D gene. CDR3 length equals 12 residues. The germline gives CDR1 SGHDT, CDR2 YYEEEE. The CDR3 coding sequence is TGTGGCAGCAGTCTGAGGAGATGGGAACAGTACTTC. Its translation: CGSSLRRWEQYF.

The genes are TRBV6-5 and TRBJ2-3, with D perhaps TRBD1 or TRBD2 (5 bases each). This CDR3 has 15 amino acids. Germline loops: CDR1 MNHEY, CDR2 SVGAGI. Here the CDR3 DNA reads TGTGTCACCAATGCCCGGGACCTTAGTACAGATACGCAGTATTTT. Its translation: CVTNARDLSTDTQYF.